The 9 T cell receptor beta chains given below trace back to one sample, sequenced in a study of blood T cells in healthy people across ages. With a J-beta primer mix and a sample-barcoded 5' primer, a second PCR ran about 7 to 12 cycles. TCRdb reprocessed the 5' RACE reads via MiXCR and lists one record per CDR3 protein. The sample contains about 1 million distinct CDR3 sequences, under 45% of which appear only once. Source material: blood. Receptors were obtained from a woman aged 55-75 years in good health.

The genes are TRBV12-3 or TRBV12-4 and TRBJ2-7; 10 bases agree with TRBD1. The J call may be wrong; the DNA end is better matched by TRBJ2-5. The CDR3 extends over 15 amino acids. The CDR3: CASSGRGQGGETQYF. CDR3 coding DNA: TGTGCCAGCAGTGGCCGTGGACAGGGGGGAGAGACCCAGTACTTC.

This clonotype was picked up many times. V gene TRBV4-2 combines with J gene TRBJ2-1; 9 bases are shared with TRBD2. The V segment lost 5 bases and the J segment 5 bases; nucleotides outside the gene matches: 10. The CDR3 has 16 residues. Germline-derived CDR1 and CDR2 are LGHNA and YNFKEQ. CDR3 amino acids: CASSSTLAGIDNEQFF. The CDR3 nucleotides are TGTGCCAGCAGCTCCACTCTAGCGGGAATAGACAATGAGCAGTTCTTC.

The count of this clonotype is one. V and J are TRBV5-1 and TRBJ2-1; D gene unclear. V lost 2 bases to trimming and J lost 9 bases, with 15 bases between them. The CDR3 length is 14 residues. In germline, CDR1 is SGHRS, CDR2 YFSETQ. CDR3 DNA sequence: TGCGCCAGCAGCTTTTCAATATCTACAACTGAGCAGTTCTTC. As protein: CASSFSISTTEQFF.

V and J are TRBV11-3 and TRBJ2-1; either TRBD1 or TRBD2 may supply D (5 bases each). The CDR3 spans 17 residues. V was clipped by 0 bases and J by 0 bases, with 12 bases between them. CDR1 and CDR2 (germline): SGHNT, YENEEA. The chain's CDR3 is CASSLEGPLSSYNEQFF. The DNA for the CDR3 is TGTGCCAGCAGCTTAGAGGGACCGCTAAGCTCCTACAATGAGCAGTTCTTC.

CDR3 nucleotide sequence: TGTGCCAGCAGCCCCGGGACTAACCAAGAGACCCAGTACTTC. Protein sequence: CASSPGTNQETQYF. V usage is TRBV7-9 and J usage is TRBJ2-5; 7 bases fit TRBD2. The CDR3 runs to 14 residues. J was trimmed by 0 bases and V by 5 bases; bases with no gene match: 3. CDR1 is SEHNR, CDR2 FQNEAQ, per germline (reference sequence).

The chain is built from TRBV27 and TRBJ2-4, with D perhaps TRBD2 (6 bases). The CDR3 is 15 residues long. V shed 5 bases and J shed 3 bases, with 14 bases lying between them. The germline gives CDR1 MNHEY, CDR2 SMNVEV (reference sequence). The CDR3 spells CASSPRGGIKNIQYF. Written as DNA, the CDR3 is TGTGCCAGCAGTCCGCGAGGAGGGATCAAAAACATTCAGTACTTC.

This sequence joins TRBV6-2 or TRBV6-3 and TRBJ2-2, with D perhaps matching TRBD1 (6 bases). This CDR3 has 14 amino acids. V lost 8 bases to trimming and J lost 7 bases, with 17 bases between them. Germline V gene lookup returns CDR1 MNHEY and CDR2 SVGEGT. The CDR3 reads CASDRTSEHGELFF. CDR3 nucleotide sequence: TGTGCCAGCGACAGGACGTCAGAACACGGGGAGCTGTTTTTT.

A few counts support this clonotype. This chain links TRBV5-1 with TRBJ2-7; TRBD2 matches at 10 bases. Per the germline V gene, CDR1 is SGHRS and CDR2 is YFSETQ. J was trimmed by 5 bases and V by 4 bases; bases with no gene match: 9. This CDR3 has 15 amino acids. CDR3 sequence reads: CASSGIAGGAHEQYF. The CDR3, as DNA: TGCGCCAGCAGCGGAATAGCGGGAGGTGCCCACGAGCAGTACTTC. Together with reference TRBV5-1 and TRBJ2-7, the CDR3 gives the full variable domain: KAGVTQTPRYLIKTRGQQVTLSCSPISGHRSVSWYQQTPGQGLQFLFEYFSETQRNKGNFPGRFSGRQFSNSRSEMNVSTLELGDSALYLCASSGIAGGAHEQYFGPGTRLTVT.

V is TRBV5-1 and J is TRBJ2-1; 13 bases match TRBD2. CDR1 is SGHRS, CDR2 YFSETQ, per germline. This CDR3 spans 14 amino acids. The V segment lost 4 bases and the J segment 10 bases; nucleotides outside the gene matches: 5. CDR3 sequence (DNA): TGCGCCAGCAGCGACGCGGGACTAGCGGGGGAGCAGTTCTTC. Translated: CASSDAGLAGEQFF. Supplemented by reference TRBV5-1 and TRBJ2-1, the full variable domain reads KAGVTQTPRYLIKTRGQQVTLSCSPISGHRSVSWYQQTPGQGLQFLFEYFSETQRNKGNFPGRFSGRQFSNSRSEMNVSTLELGDSALYLCASSDAGLAGEQFFGPGTRLTVL.